These 15 T cell receptor beta chains share one sample of origin, sequenced in a study of beta chain features in type 1 diabetes. Expressed TCRB transcripts were sequenced, since all the RNA that had been isolated was reverse transcribed. Profiling relied on immunoSEQ multiplex PCR, and the TCRdb table lists in-frame clones only, not all of them. The sample records under 950,000 clones, under 20% being singletons. The sample consisted of naive CD4+ T cells from blood. The receptors derive from a woman aged 18-29 years in good health.

The CDR3 bases are TGTGCCAGCACTTTTGGGAGACGACGGATCCCTGGGGCCAACGTCCTGACTTTC. Translation: CASTFGRRRIPGANVLTF. The rearrangement joins TRBV5-4 to TRBJ2-6; maybe TRBD2 (5 bases). CDR1 and CDR2 from the germline V gene are SGHNT and YYREEE (reference sequence). V lost 6 bases, J lost 2 bases, and 21 bases lay in between. CDR3 size: 18 residues.

This clone was detected a few times. V gene TRBV28 combines with J gene TRBJ2-2, with 8 bases identical to TRBD2. The germline gives CDR1 MDHEN, CDR2 SYDVKM. This CDR3 comprises 16 residues. Germline trimming cut 3 bases from V and 6 bases from J; bases unmatched to any gene: 9. Written as DNA, the CDR3 is TGTGCCAGCAGTTTTCAAGCGGGAGCCCCCCCCGGGGAGCTGTTTTTT. Protein: CASSFQAGAPPGELFF.

The chain has TRBV5-4 and TRBJ2-1; D is perhaps TRBD2 (5 bases). Germline V gene data show CDR1 as SGHNT and CDR2 as YYREEE (reference sequence). V was shortened by 3 bases and J by 3 bases, with 13 bases between the two germline ends. The CDR3 runs to 15 residues. DNA of the CDR3: TGTGCCAGCAGCTCTGATCCCGGACTCTACAATGAGCAGTTCTTC. This translates into CASSSDPGLYNEQFF.

The gene calls are TRBV18 and TRBJ2-4; 11 positions agree with TRBD2. There are 15 residues in the CDR3. Germline V gene lookup returns CDR1 KGHSH and CDR2 LQKENI. J lost 10 bases, V lost 3 bases, and 8 bases had no gene match. Here the CDR3 reads CASSPSLTSGIIQYF. The CDR3 DNA reads as TGTGCCAGCTCACCTAGTCTGACTAGCGGGATTATTCAGTACTTC.

This chain uses TRBV6-5 with TRBJ2-7; 11 positions match TRBD2. The CDR3 covers 16 residues. Trimming cost V 2 bases and J 0 bases; bases outside gene matches: 3. The germline gives CDR1 MNHEY, CDR2 SVGAGI. The chain's CDR3 is CASSYRLAGSSYEQYF. Here the CDR3 DNA reads TGTGCCAGCAGTTACCGACTAGCGGGGAGCTCCTACGAGCAGTACTTC.

This clone was seen a few times. J is TRBJ2-7 and V is TRBV7-2, with D possibly being TRBD2 (6 bases). The CDR3 has 17 amino acids. The germline V and J ends were trimmed by 1 base and 4 bases, with 20 bases remaining between them. Germline CDR1 reads SGHTA; CDR2 reads FQGNSA. The CDR3 bases are TGTGCCAGCAGCTTAGTCGGGAGTGGGACCTCCGAGTACGAGCAGTACTTC. This codes for CASSLVGSGTSEYEQYF.

The rearrangement links TRBV9 to TRBJ1-3, with 8 bases fitting TRBD1. Germline lookup yields CDR1 SGDLS and CDR2 YYNGEE. The CDR3 length is 16 residues. J lost 4 bases, V lost 0 bases, and 6 bases had no gene match. CDR3 DNA sequence: TGTGCCAGCAGCGTAGATGGACAGGGAAAAGGAAACACCATATATTTT. It encodes CASSVDGQGKGNTIYF.

This clone was counted a few times. The same CDR3 is also encoded by other DNA sequences in this sample. The genes are TRBV28 and TRBJ1-2, with D hard to call. The CDR3 contains 12 residues. V was cut by 6 bases and J by 2 bases, with 7 bases left in between. Germline lookup yields CDR1 MDHEN and CDR2 SYDVKM. CDR3 coding DNA: TGTGCCAGCAGGCGCAGCAACTATGGCTACACCTTC. This sequence encodes CASRRSNYGYTF.

This clone showed up just a few times. The chain has TRBV19 and TRBJ1-2, with D maybe TRBD1 (6 bases). Germline lookup yields CDR1 LNHDA and CDR2 SQIVND (reference sequence). Trimming cost V 8 bases and J 2 bases, with 12 bases left between them. The CDR3 contains 13 residues. The CDR3 nucleotides are TGTGCCAGTGCAACAGGGTTCAACTATGGCTACACCTTC. Encoded protein: CASATGFNYGYTF.

The sample holds a few counts of this clone. The rearrangement uses TRBV4-3 and TRBJ2-2; D unclear. The CDR3 contains 14 residues. In germline, CDR1 is LGHNA, CDR2 YSLEER. Trimming stripped 0 bases from V and 5 bases from J, with 7 bases between. The CDR3 nucleotides read TGCGCCAGCAGCCAAGAGACGCGTACCGGGGAGCTGTTTTTT. Amino acid sequence: CASSQETRTGELFF.

Only a few counts were recorded for this clone. The chain uses TRBV7-9 and TRBJ1-1; the D is unclear. This CDR3 has 12 amino acids. Trimming stripped 5 bases from V and 9 bases from J, with 13 bases between. Germline CDR1 reads SEHNR; CDR2 reads FQNEAQ (reference sequence). This CDR3 reads CASSRGLQQAFF. CDR3 coding DNA: TGTGCCAGCAGCCGCGGACTCCAGCAAGCTTTCTTT.

This clone turned up a few times. The rearrangement links TRBV6-5 to TRBJ1-2, with D possibly being TRBD1 (6 bases). The V gene lost 0 bases and the J gene lost 5 bases, with 16 bases spanning the gap. This CDR3 spans 16 amino acids. From germline, CDR1 is MNHEY and CDR2 SVGAGI. The CDR3 loop is CASSYSSRWQGYGYTF. The CDR3 nucleotides are TGTGCCAGCAGTTACTCGAGCCGTTGGCAGGGGTATGGCTACACCTTC.

The chain uses TRBV13 and TRBJ1-3; possibly TRBD1 for D (5 bases). Trimming left V 3 bases short and J 7 bases short, with 13 bases between. The germline V gene has CDR1 PRHDT and CDR2 FYEKMQ (reference sequence). The CDR3 extends over 14 amino acids. DNA of the CDR3: TGTGCCAGCAGCTTGACCGGGGGGAGGAACACCATATATTTT. Its protein product is CASSLTGGRNTIYF. Full variable domain (outside the CDR3, taken from reference TRBV13 and TRBJ1-3): AAGVIQSPRHLIKEKRETATLKCYPIPRHDTVYWYQQGPGQDPQFLISFYEKMQSDKGSIPDRFSAQQFSDYHSELNMSSLELGDSALYFCASSLTGGRNTIYFGEGSWLTVV.

The chain links TRBV29-1 to TRBJ2-1, with D perhaps TRBD2 (5 bases). This CDR3 comprises 14 residues. Between the trimmed V and J ends, which lost 4 bases and 3 bases, there was a span of 13 bases. CDR1 SQVTM and CDR2 ANQGSEA come from the germline V gene. CDR3 sequence: CSVVGFRGYNEQFF. Here the CDR3 DNA reads TGCAGCGTTGTGGGTTTTCGGGGCTACAATGAGCAGTTCTTC.

In this sample, this clone turned up a few times. The rearrangement joins TRBV6-5 to TRBJ2-7; 9 nucleotides align to TRBD1. V was pared by 6 bases and J by 1 base, with 7 bases of the junction left unmatched. This CDR3 comprises 15 residues. CDR1 is MNHEY, CDR2 SVGAGI, per germline. The CDR3 reads CASRGGTGRSYEQYF. In nucleotides, the CDR3 is TGTGCCAGCAGGGGGGGGACAGGGCGATCCTACGAGCAGTACTTC.